These 10 T cell receptor beta chains were sequenced from one sample in a study of tumor-infiltrating lymphocytes in primary liver carcinoma. Taking about 19-31 mg of unsorted bulk tissue, the authors co-extracted RNA and DNA. The input was about 490 ng total RNA; TCR beta cDNA was made from it with a constant-region primer. Three-round nested multiplex PCR performed with slightly modified ARM-PCR produced the TCR beta libraries. The first two PCR rounds, around 11 cycles each, used TRBV1-TRBV30 forward primers and a C-beta reverse primer. One entry per CDR3 protein, called by TCRdb with MiXCR from the multiplex PCR reads. The profile covers about 190,000 distinct CDR3 sequences, with around four fifths appearing a single time and approximately 18% taken by the ten largest. The specimen sequenced was tumor tissue from primary liver carcinoma. Every receptor here comes from a man aged 40-49 years with primary liver carcinoma and hepatitis B virus infection.

The chain combines TRBV29-1 with TRBJ2-4; D is perhaps TRBD2 (6 bases). The germline V gene encodes CDR1 SQVTM and CDR2 ANQGSEA. The CDR3 extends over 12 amino acids. The CDR3 region is CIVIHGRGIQYF. The CDR3 bases are TGCATCGTAATCCACGGGCGGGGTATTCAGTACTTC.

Remarks on this clonotype: Given a much more abundant clone one base away, this may be a read error. The chain joins TRBV7-9 to TRBJ2-1; TRBD2 aligns across 14 bases. The V gene end was trimmed by 4 bases and the J gene end by 5 bases; junction bases not matched to a gene: 10. The CDR3 extends over 18 amino acids. CDR1 and CDR2 (germline): SEHNR, FQNEAQ (reference sequence). This CDR3 is CASSSRSGLAGVHNEQFF. The CDR3 DNA reads as TGTGCCAGCAGCTCAAGATCGGGACTAGCGGGAGTACACAATGAGCAGTTCTTC.

Worth noting for this clonotype: A read error may be the cause here, since a much bigger clone is one base away. The chain links TRBV28 to TRBJ2-1, with TRBD2 identical over 9 bases. Germline CDR1 is MDHEN and CDR2 is SYDVKM. The CDR3 is 14 residues long. The CDR3 DNA is TGTGCCATCAGTTTAGCGGGGGCGCGGAATGAGCAGTTCTTC. Its translation is CAISLAGARNEQFF. Looking up the rest from reference TRBV28 and TRBJ2-1 gives the full variable domain: DVKVTQSSRYLVKRTGEKVFLECVQDMDHENMFWYRQDPGLGLRLIYFSYDVKMKEKGDIPEGYSVSREKKERFSLILESASTNQTSMYLCAISLAGARNEQFFGPGTRLTVL.

Worth noting for this clonotype: The germline gene is not matched at one end of the junction; a read error may be the cause. The chain couples TRBV6-5 to TRBJ2-7; the match to TRBD1 covers 7 bases. This CDR3 has 14 residues. From germline, CDR1 is MNHEY and CDR2 SVGAGI. CDR3 loop: CASGYQDRRYEHHF. CDR3 in DNA: TGTGCCAGCGGTTACCAGGACAGGAGATACGAGCATCACTTC.

A remark on this clonotype: One junction end disagrees with the germline gene, perhaps due to a read error. The chain links TRBV11-3 to TRBJ1-5; D remains unclear. This CDR3 has 15 amino acids. CDR1 and CDR2 (germline): SGHNT, YENEEA. The CDR3 loop reads CTSSVDLGLAQPQHF. Written as DNA, the CDR3 is TGTACCAGCAGCGTAGATCTGGGGTTGGCTCAGCCCCAGCATTTT.

Of note for this clonotype: A read error may explain this, as a much larger clone is one base away. The chain joins TRBV11-1 to TRBJ1-6; no clear D. This CDR3 region has 14 residues. Germline CDR1 is SGHAT and CDR2 is FQDESV (reference sequence). The CDR3 bases are TGTGCCAGCAGCTTAGGGGAGACCAATTCACCCTTCCACTTT. It codes for CASSLGETNSPFHF.

Turning to this clonotype: One junction end disagrees with the germline gene, perhaps due to a read error. The chain uses TRBV6-5 and TRBJ2-3; D ambiguous. CDR3 size: 11 residues. Germline V gene lookup returns CDR1 MNHEY and CDR2 SVGAGI. In DNA, the CDR3 is TGTGTAAGTGGTGAATGGGATACGCTGTATTTT. Protein sequence: CVSGEWDTLYF.

Points on this clonotype: This sequence may be a read error, since a much larger clone differs from it by one base. This chain joins TRBV5-1 and TRBJ2-1, with TRBD1 identical over 8 bases. The CDR3 has 14 residues. CDR1 and CDR2 from the germline V gene are SGHRS and YFSETQ. DNA of the CDR3: TGCGCCAGCAGATTGGGGACAGGCTATGGTGAGCAGTTCTTC. Encoded protein: CASRLGTGYGEQFF.

A note on this clonotype: A read error may explain this, as a much larger clone is one base away. The CDR3 is CGSGKDKNIQYF. As DNA, the CDR3 is TGTGGCAGCGGCAAGGACAAAAACATTCAGTACTTC. The chain carries TRBV13 and TRBJ2-4, with D perhaps TRBD2 (5 bases). The CDR3 has 12 residues. CDR1 and CDR2 from the germline V gene are PRHDT and FYEKMQ (reference sequence).

About this clonotype: This may come from a read error, since a much larger clone is one base off. The gene calls are TRBV10-3 and TRBJ2-7, with D possibly being TRBD1 or TRBD2 (8 bases each). V lost 10 bases and J 4 bases, leaving 23 bases between the germline ends. Germline V CDR1 and CDR2: ENHRY, SYGVKD. The CDR3 covers 15 residues. This CDR3 reads CATQTGAGGGYEQYF. The CDR3 DNA sequence: TGTGCCACTCAGACAGGGGCCGGCGGGGGGTACGAGCAGTACTTC.